These 9 T cell receptor beta chains were all obtained from the same sample, sequenced in a study of OX40 agonist ivuxolimab in advanced cancers. Repertoires were generated with immunoSEQ multiplex PCR, while TCRdb's copy carries only in-frame clones and drops some. The repertoire has under 60,000 clones, 85% to 90% of them found once; the top ten carry 5.4%. The sample in question was CD4+ or CD8+ T cells sorted from blood, obtained in a trial of the OX40 agonist ivuxolimab. Every receptor here comes from an adult with an advanced solid tumor such as melanoma, head and neck, liver or kidney cancer.

In this sample, this clone turned up once. The gene calls are TRBV6-1 and TRBJ2-7; possibly TRBD1 for D (6 bases). V dropped 7 bases and J dropped 3 bases, with 19 bases sitting between them. The CDR3 totals 15 residues. Germline V gene data show CDR1 as MNHNS and CDR2 as SASEGT. The CDR3 DNA sequence: TGTGCCAGCACCATAGACAGGCATAACCTCTACGAGCAGTACTTC. This encodes CASTIDRHNLYEQYF.

This sequence joins TRBV5-1 and TRBJ1-2, with 9 positions matching TRBD1. V was clipped by 3 bases and J by 10 bases; unmatched bases: 4. The CDR3 extends over 12 amino acids. CDR1 is SGHRS, CDR2 YFSETQ, per germline. CDR3 DNA: TGCGCCAGCAGCTGGGGACAGGGACTCTACACCTTC. Protein product: CASSWGQGLYTF.

The rearrangement links TRBV2 to TRBJ2-1, with D possibly being TRBD1 (6 bases). Germline V lookup: CDR1 SNHLY, CDR2 FYNNEI. V was clipped by 2 bases and J by 2 bases, with 10 bases between them. The CDR3 sequence is 15 residues long. This CDR3 is CASSENRAAYNEQFF. The CDR3 DNA is TGTGCCAGCAGTGAAAACAGGGCAGCCTACAATGAGCAGTTCTTC. Combining the CDR3 with reference TRBV2 and TRBJ2-1 gives the whole variable domain EPEVTQTPSHQVTQMGQEVILRCVPISNHLYFYWYRQILGQKVEFLVSFYNNEISEKSEIFDDQFSVERPDGSNFTLKIRSTKLEDSAMYFCASSENRAAYNEQFFGPGTRLTVL.

V is TRBV28 and J is TRBJ1-2; the D gene is possibly TRBD1 (5 bases). Trimming removed 7 bases from V and 8 bases from J, with 23 bases in between. The CDR3 is 15 amino acids. The germline V gene has CDR1 MDHEN and CDR2 SYDVKM. CDR3 residues: CASKKGTPGSVGYTF. The CDR3 nucleotides read TGTGCCAGCAAAAAAGGGACCCCAGGGTCGGTAGGCTACACCTTC.

This clone was detected only a few times. The chain recombines TRBV19 with TRBJ2-7, with 14 positions matching TRBD2. This CDR3 is 14 amino acids long. In germline, CDR1 is LNHDA, CDR2 SQIVND (reference sequence). V trimming: 6 bases; J trimming: 3 bases; junction bases outside the gene matches: 1. CDR3 region: CASRGTSGSYEQYF. CDR3 sequence (DNA): TGTGCCAGTAGGGGGACTAGCGGGAGCTACGAGCAGTACTTC.

The chain combines TRBV2 with TRBJ2-7; D is tentatively TRBD1 or TRBD2 (5 bases each). The CDR3 is 14 residues long. Trimming cost V 5 bases and J 5 bases, with 16 bases left between them. Germline V gene data show CDR1 as SNHLY and CDR2 as FYNNEI. CDR3 DNA sequence: TGTGCCAGCAGTAGGGACGGAGTCGGGGACGAGCAGTACTTC. Its protein product is CASSRDGVGDEQYF.

This chain uses TRBV28 with TRBJ2-1; 7 bases match TRBD1. Losses at the gene ends were 5 bases for V and 4 bases for J; bases not matched to a gene: 14. This CDR3 comprises 17 residues. The germline CDR1 and CDR2 sequences are MDHEN and SYDVKM. The CDR3 DNA follows: TGTGCCAGCAGTGCCGCCGGGACAGAGGATAATTACAATGAGCAGTTCTTC. Protein: CASSAAGTEDNYNEQFF.

The rearrangement joins TRBV10-3 to TRBJ1-2; perhaps TRBD1 as D (5 bases). The length of the CDR3 is 14 residues. V gave up 7 bases and J gave up 2 bases, with 14 bases separating them. CDR1 is ENHRY, CDR2 SYGVKD, per germline. CDR3 sequence: CAITDPGGNYGYTF. For the CDR3, the DNA is TGTGCCATCACCGACCCCGGGGGGAACTATGGCTACACCTTC.

The chain combines TRBV27 with TRBJ2-7; 9 bases are shared with TRBD1. Germline lookup yields CDR1 MNHEY and CDR2 SMNVEV (reference sequence). Trimming cost V 6 bases and J 3 bases; bases outside gene matches: 15. This CDR3 is built from 17 residues. This CDR3 is CASSRTLRDRVFYEQYF. DNA for the CDR3: TGTGCCAGCAGCCGAACTCTACGGGACAGGGTTTTCTACGAGCAGTACTTC.